The source of this T cell receptor (beta chain) is a study of T cells in Graves' hyperthyroidism and ophthalmopathy. This clonotype showed up many times. RNA transcripts served as the template for amplifying TCR beta CDR3 regions. RT-PCR in the first round (using the HTBI primer set) targeted the TCR CDR3. Using its own MiXCR run on the multiplex PCR reads, TCRdb lists one record per CDR3 protein. The table records some 770,000 distinct CDR3 sequences, around 15% of them present only once. Germline V lookup: CDR1 SNHLY, CDR2 FYNNEI. The V end was cut by 6 bases, the J end by 4 bases, with 12 bases between. The length of the CDR3 is 14 residues. The hyperthyroidism patients had all been newly diagnosed, and their disease duration was under 2 months. Their ages ranged from 18 to 65 years. Each diagnosis drew on symptoms, thyroxine, TRAb, thyroid ultrasound and orbital computed tomography findings.

The receptor was isolated from a man aged 18 to 30 with Graves' hyperthyroidism. The sample was blood. The V call is TRBV2, the J call TRBJ2-2; maybe TRBD1 (6 bases). DNA of the CDR3: TGTGCCAGCAGGTCTCGAGGGGGCACCGGGGAGCTGTTTTTT. Its protein is CASRSRGGTGELFF. Complete variable domain (other parts from reference TRBV2 and TRBJ2-2): EPEVTQTPSHQVTQMGQEVILRCVPISNHLYFYWYRQILGQKVEFLVSFYNNEISEKSEIFDDQFSVERPDGSNFTLKIRSTKLEDSAMYFCASRSRGGTGELFFGEGSRLTVL.